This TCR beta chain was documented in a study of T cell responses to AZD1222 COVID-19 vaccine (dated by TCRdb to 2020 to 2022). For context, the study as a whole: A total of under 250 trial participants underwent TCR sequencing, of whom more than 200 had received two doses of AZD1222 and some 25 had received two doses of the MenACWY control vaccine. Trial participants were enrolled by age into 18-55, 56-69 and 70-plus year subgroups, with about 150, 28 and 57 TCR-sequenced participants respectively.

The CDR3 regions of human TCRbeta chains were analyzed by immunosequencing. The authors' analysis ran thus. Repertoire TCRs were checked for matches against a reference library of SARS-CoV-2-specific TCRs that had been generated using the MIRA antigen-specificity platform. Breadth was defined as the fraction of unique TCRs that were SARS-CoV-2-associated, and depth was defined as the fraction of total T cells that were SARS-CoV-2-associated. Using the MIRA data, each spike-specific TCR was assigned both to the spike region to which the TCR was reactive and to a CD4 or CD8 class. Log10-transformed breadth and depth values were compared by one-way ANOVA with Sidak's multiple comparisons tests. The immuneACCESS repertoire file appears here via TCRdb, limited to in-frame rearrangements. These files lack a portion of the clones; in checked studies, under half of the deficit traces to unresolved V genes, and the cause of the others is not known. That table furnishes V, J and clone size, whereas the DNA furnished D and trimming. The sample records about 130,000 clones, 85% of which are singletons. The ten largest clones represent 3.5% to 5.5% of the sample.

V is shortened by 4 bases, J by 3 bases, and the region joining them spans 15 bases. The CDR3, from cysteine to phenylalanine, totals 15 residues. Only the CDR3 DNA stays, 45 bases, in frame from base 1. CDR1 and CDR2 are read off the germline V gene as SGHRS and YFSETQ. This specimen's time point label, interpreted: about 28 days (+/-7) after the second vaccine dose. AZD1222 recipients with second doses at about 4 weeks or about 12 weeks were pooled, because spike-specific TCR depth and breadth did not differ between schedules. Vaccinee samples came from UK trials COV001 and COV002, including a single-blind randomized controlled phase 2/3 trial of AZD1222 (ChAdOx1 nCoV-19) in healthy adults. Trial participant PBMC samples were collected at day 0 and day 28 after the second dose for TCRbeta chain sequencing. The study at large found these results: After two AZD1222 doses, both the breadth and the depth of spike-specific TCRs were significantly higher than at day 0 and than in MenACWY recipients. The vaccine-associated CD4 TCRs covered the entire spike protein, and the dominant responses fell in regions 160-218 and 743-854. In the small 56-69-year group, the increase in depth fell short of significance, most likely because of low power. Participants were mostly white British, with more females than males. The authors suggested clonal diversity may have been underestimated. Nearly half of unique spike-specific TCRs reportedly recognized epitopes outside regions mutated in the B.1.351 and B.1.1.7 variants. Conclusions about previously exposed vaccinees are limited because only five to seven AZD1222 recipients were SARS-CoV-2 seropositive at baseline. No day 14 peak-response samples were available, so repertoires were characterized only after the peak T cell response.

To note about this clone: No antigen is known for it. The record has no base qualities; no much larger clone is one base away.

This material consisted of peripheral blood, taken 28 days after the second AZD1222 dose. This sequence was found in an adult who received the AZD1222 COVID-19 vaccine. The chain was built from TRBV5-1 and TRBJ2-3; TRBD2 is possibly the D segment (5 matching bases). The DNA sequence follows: TGCGCCAGCAGCACACTAGGGCTCGGTACAGATACGCAGTATTTT. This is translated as CASSTLGLGTDTQYF.